Sequencing of this T cell receptor beta chain was carried out in a study of blood T cell repertoires in COVID-19. The overall study: Researchers got acute and convalescent COVID-19 samples from the United States, Italy and Spain. PBMCs, B-cell-depleted T cells, or T cells provided the cDNA or gDNA that made up the material.

Per the original data handling: Reference gene primer amplification in the assay estimated nucleated cell counts. TCRdb keeps only in-frame clones here, not all; method: immunoSEQ multiplex PCR. V, J and clone size were drawn from that table, and D and trimming were deduced from the DNA. This sample carries 200,000 to 250,000 clones, around four fifths of them seen once, and the ten largest clones take roughly 2%. This CDR3 comprises 13 residues. Germline-derived CDR1 and CDR2 are SGHTA and FQGTGA. Trimming took 5 bases from V and 4 from J, leaving 8 bases between them. This receptor was taken from a man aged 25 to 40 who had recovered from COVID-19. The V call is TRBV7-3, the J call TRBJ2-2; possibly TRBD2 for D (6 bases). Sequenced input: peripheral blood. CDR3 coding DNA: TGTGCCAGCAGCCAGGGAGGCACCGGGGAGCTGTTTTTT. Its translation: CASSQGGTGELFF.